The subject of this entry is one T cell receptor beta chain. This clonotype was recorded many times. Its specific antigen is unknown. No much larger clonotype is one base removed from it; base qualities were not supplied. This sample is drawn from a study of T-cell reconstitution after alpha-beta-depleted transplantation in children (dated by TCRdb to the mid-2010s). In the study overall: Using TCR repertoire profiling, the study quantitatively followed how T-cell immune reconstitution unfolded in children after TCRalphabeta/CD19-depleted allogeneic hematopoietic cell transplantation.

The germline V gene yields SGDLS for CDR1 and YYNGEE for CDR2. CDR3 length: 17 amino acids, cysteine to phenylalanine. Only the CDR3 region is kept as DNA, spanning 51 bases read in frame from base 1. Clipping removes 3 bases from V and 4 bases from J, with 8 as the unmatched junction base count. Library construction relied on PCR. The sample was run on an Illumina HiSeq 2500. To normalize quantification of the TCRbeta repertoire, the TCR libraries were built with molecular barcoding that relied on unique molecular identifiers. The public reads were run again by TCRdb, first through fastp at Q25 and then through MiXCR, and only productive beta chains were kept. Each entry merges the rows of one CDR3 protein and shows their most common DNA and genes. The table for this sample lists 210,000 or so distinct CDR3 sequences; approximately 10% of them were counted only once. The ten largest clones represent approximately 6.2% of the sample.

The material sequenced was PBMCs from the stem cell graft donor, taken from the stem cell graft. This clonotype was obtained from a human donor who donated a stem cell graft to a child with acute lymphoblastic leukemia. The V gene is TRBV9 and the J gene is TRBJ1-6, and TRBD1 aligns with 9 junction nucleotides. The DNA sequence reads TGTGCCAGCAGCGCAAACCGGGACAGGGCGTATAATTCACCCCTCCACTTT. Translated, this gives CASSANRDRAYNSPLHF.